The TCR beta chain described here comes from a study of siplizumab effects on memory and regulatory T cells (dated by TCRdb to the late 2010s). Some background on the complete study: The effect of the anti-CD2 antibody siplizumab on alloreactive T-cell subsets was examined in allogeneic mixed lymphocyte reactions constructed from human PBMCs. On the study overall, not on this receptor specifically: The suppressive function of proliferating Tregs from siplizumab cultures was not functionally confirmed. Siplizumab significantly lowered the cumulative frequency of alloreactive sequences that could be traced to unstimulated CD4+ memory T cells. A naive or memory phenotype could not be assigned to roughly 75-96% of proliferating CD4+ or CD8+ clones. Because sequences at frequencies below about 10^-5 were poorly captured, only a minor fraction of alloreactive clones could be mapped back to unstimulated subsets. Of the alloreactive CD4+ clones that could be mapped, the Treg-derived share averaged about 67% with siplizumab compared with under 35% in control reactions. Compared with memory T cells, unstimulated naive T cells appeared more diverse, and naive cells seemed to make a substantial contribution to the alloresponse.

The library was obtained by the immunoSEQ multiplex PCR assay. Each sample had 80,000 to 100,000 TCR templates assayed by the deep sequencing platform. Genomic DNA extracted from sorted T cells was used for TCRbeta CDR3 sequencing. Concerning the study's data processing: The R programming language was used for the clonal analysis of the TCRbeta CDR3 data. Comparing unstimulated samples against CFSE-low samples taken after the reaction was how alloreactive CD4+ and CD8+ clones were defined. Regulatory or non-regulatory origin was assigned to alloreactive CD4+ clones by matching of sequences to sorted unstimulated Treg and non-Treg repertoires. Not all clones reach the TCRdb copy of this immuneACCESS table, which keeps in-frame sequences only. Checked studies attribute under half of the gap to unresolved V genes and leave the rest unexplained. V and J calls plus clone size are reproduced from that table; the DNA served to infer D and trimming. In this sample the table shows some 120,000 clones, around 95% of which occur a single time. Jointly, the top ten make up 0.16% of the sample.

Per the germline V gene, MNHNS is the CDR1 and SASEGT is the CDR2. Including cysteine and phenylalanine, the CDR3 has 13 amino acids. Left in the record is the CDR3 DNA by itself, 39 bases read in frame from the first base. Relative to germline, V is 4 bases shorter and J is 9 bases shorter, with 10 bases between their ends. Sorted unstimulated T cells, along with proliferating T cells recovered from mixed lymphocyte reactions, underwent TCRbeta CDR3 sequencing. Fresh whole blood from nine to ten HLA-typed healthy donors was used as the source from which PBMCs were isolated. Unstimulated CD4+ non-regulatory T cells were FACS-sorted to map the origin of alloreactive clones. Notes on this clone: The clone's antigen remains unknown. Base qualities are not recorded, but no much larger clone differs from it by a single base.

Recombination connected TRBV6-1 to TRBJ1-6; the D gene remains uncertain. The sample consisted of non-Treg CD4+ T cells sorted from blood. Read against the paper, the sample's cell subset or site label means: FACS-sorted unstimulated CD4+ non-regulatory T cells. The clonotype comes from a human donor in good health. CDR3 reads: CASSGLSASPLHF. The base sequence is TGTGCCAGCAGTGGTCTTTCGGCTTCACCCCTCCACTTT.